The present entry profiles one TCR beta chain with its context. The data are from a study of blood T cell repertoires in COVID-19. For the study at large: Acute and convalescent COVID-19 specimens originated in the United States, Italy and Spain. PBMCs, B-cell-depleted T cells, or T cells were the source of the cDNA or gDNA that made up the material.

Per the authors' pipeline: For nucleated cells, counts were estimated from reference gene primer amplification. The assay was immunoSEQ multiplex PCR, and TCRdb's table has in-frame clones only and misses some. The DNA was the basis for D and trimming; V, J and clone size are from that table. The top ten clones hold more than 13% of a sample with some 32,000 clones, around 86% of them seen once. Germline V gene lookup returns CDR1 SNHLY and CDR2 FYNNEI. The ends lost 11 bases at V and 9 bases at J; junction bases unmatched: 7. The CDR3 has 12 amino acids. This chain links TRBV2 with TRBJ2-1; 10 nucleotides match TRBD1. The sequence came from a man aged 55 to 70 with active COVID-19. Specimen: peripheral blood. CDR3 amino acids: CAGGTGVSEQFF. CDR3 bases: TGTGCCGGAGGGACAGGGGTGTCTGAGCAGTTCTTC.